The 2 T cell receptor beta chains below come from one sample, sequenced in a study of T cells in Graves' hyperthyroidism and ophthalmopathy (dated by TCRdb to the late 2010s). Library creation used multiplex PCR. TCRdb shows the sequencer as Illumina HiSeq 2000. Amplification of TCR beta CDR3 regions was carried out from RNA transcripts. For the first round of RT-PCR on the TCR CDR3, the HTBI primer set was used together with the Qiagen OneStep RT-PCR kit. Through fastp at Q25 and MiXCR, TCRdb rebuilt clones from the public reads, retaining in-frame beta chains. Identical CDR3 protein sequences are pooled into one entry, listed with their most common genes and DNA. Present in this sample are hundreds of thousands of distinct CDR3 sequences, roughly a quarter of which were seen just once. Together, the top ten hold about 10% of the sample. The sequenced sample consisted of blood. Receptors originate from a woman in her 30s with Graves' ophthalmopathy.

At least ten counts were recorded for this clonotype. V usage is TRBV19 and J usage is TRBJ1-2, with D possibly being TRBD1 (5 bases). The germline CDR1 and CDR2 sequences are LNHDA and SQIVND (reference sequence). The CDR3 extends over 14 amino acids. The V and J ends lost 7 bases and 3 bases respectively, with 15 bases between them. CDR3 nucleotide sequence: TGTGCCAGTACTGGGACTTTGTCTCACTATGGCTACACCTTC. It codes for CASTGTLSHYGYTF. The variable domain in full, completed from reference TRBV19 and TRBJ1-2, reads DGGITQSPKYLFRKEGQNVTLSCEQNLNHDAMYWYRQDPGQGLRLIYYSQIVNDFQKGDIAEGYSVSREKKESFPLTVTSAQKNPTAFYLCASTGTLSHYGYTFGSGTRLTVV.

This clonotype has ten or more counts. The CDR3 sequence is CASSRTGTSGSEQYF. DNA of the CDR3: TGTGCCAGCAGCCGGACCGGGACTAGCGGGAGTGAGCAGTACTTC. The chain carries TRBV7-2 and TRBJ2-7, with TRBD2 matching 14 bases. Per germline, CDR1 SGHTA and CDR2 FQGNSA. Germline trimming cut 5 bases from V and 7 bases from J; bases unmatched to any gene: 7. This CDR3 has 15 residues.